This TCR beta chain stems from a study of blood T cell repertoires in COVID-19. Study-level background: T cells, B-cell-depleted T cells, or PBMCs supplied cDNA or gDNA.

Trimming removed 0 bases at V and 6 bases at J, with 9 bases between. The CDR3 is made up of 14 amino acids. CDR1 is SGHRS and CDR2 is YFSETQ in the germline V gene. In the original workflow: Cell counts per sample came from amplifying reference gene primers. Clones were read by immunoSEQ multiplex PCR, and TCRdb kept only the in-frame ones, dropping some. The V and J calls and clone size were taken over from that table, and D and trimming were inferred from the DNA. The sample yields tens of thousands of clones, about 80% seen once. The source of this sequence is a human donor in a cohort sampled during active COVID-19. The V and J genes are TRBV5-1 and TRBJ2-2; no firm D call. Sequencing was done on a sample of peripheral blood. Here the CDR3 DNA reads TGCGCCAGCAGCTTGGACCAAGCTTCCGGGGAGCTGTTTTTT. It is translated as CASSLDQASGELFF.